This T cell receptor (beta chain) was observed in a study of radiation and T cells in renal cell carcinoma. The V end lost 6 bases, the J end lost 8 bases, and 13 bases lay between the germline ends. Germline-derived CDR1 and CDR2 are MNHEY and SMNVEV (reference sequence). The CDR3 is 12 amino acids. Time point denoted: blood 2 weeks post-SBRT. The treatment was: 15 Gy SBRT to primary tumor, nephrectomy 4 weeks later. Blood was sampled at baseline, 2 weeks and 4 weeks after SBRT. The patient's renal cell carcinoma had clear cell pathology. Clones were sequenced by immunoSEQ multiplex PCR, and TCRdb holds only the in-frame ones, with some missing. The data contain fewer than 90,000 clones, about 86% of them singletons.

The material was blood, obtained from a patient whose treatment included radiotherapy and nephrectomy. The gene calls are TRBV27 and TRBJ1-2; D possibly corresponds to TRBD1 (5 bases). The sequence came from a woman between 50 and 59 years old with renal cell carcinoma. The CDR3, as DNA: TGTGCCAGCAGGGGGGTTCTTGGAGGCTACACCTTC. It translates to CASRGVLGGYTF.